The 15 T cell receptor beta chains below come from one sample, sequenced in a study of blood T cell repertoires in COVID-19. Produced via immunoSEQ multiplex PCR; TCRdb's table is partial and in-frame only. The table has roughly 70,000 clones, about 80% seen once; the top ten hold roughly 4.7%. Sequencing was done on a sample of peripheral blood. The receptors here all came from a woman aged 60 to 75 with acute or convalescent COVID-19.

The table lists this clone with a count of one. This CDR3 is CASSVAGGTGGEKLFF. As DNA, the CDR3 is TGTGCCAGCAGCGTAGCTGGGGGGACAGGGGGTGAAAAACTGTTTTTT. The chain couples TRBV9 to TRBJ1-4; 11 nucleotides match TRBD1. The junction had 5 bases not matched to a gene; V was cut back by 0 bases and J by 7 bases. Germline-derived CDR1 and CDR2 are SGDLS and YYNGEE. CDR3 length equals 16 residues. Supplemented by reference TRBV9 and TRBJ1-4, the full variable domain reads DSGVTQTPKHLITATGQRVTLRCSPRSGDLSVYWYQQSLDQGLQFLIQYYNGEERAKGNILERFSAQQFPDLHSELNLSSLELGDSALYFCASSVAGGTGGEKLFFGSGTQLSVL.

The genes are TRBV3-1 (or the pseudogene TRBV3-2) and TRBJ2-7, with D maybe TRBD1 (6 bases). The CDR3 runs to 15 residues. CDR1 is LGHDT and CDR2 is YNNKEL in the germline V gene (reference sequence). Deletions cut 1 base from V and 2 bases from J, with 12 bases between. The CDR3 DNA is TGTGCCAGCAGCCAAGGGACAGTTAGGCCCTACGAGCAGTACTTC. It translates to CASSQGTVRPYEQYF.

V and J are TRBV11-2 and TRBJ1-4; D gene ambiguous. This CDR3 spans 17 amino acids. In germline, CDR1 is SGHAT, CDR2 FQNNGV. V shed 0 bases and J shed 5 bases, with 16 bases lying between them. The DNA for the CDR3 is TGTGCCAGCAGCTTAGATGGGCAGCTGGTCCGGAATGAAAAACTGTTTTTT. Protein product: CASSLDGQLVRNEKLFF. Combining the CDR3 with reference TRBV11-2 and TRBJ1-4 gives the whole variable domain EAGVAQSPRYKIIEKRQSVAFWCNPISGHATLYWYQQILGQGPKLLIQFQNNGVVDDSQLPKDRFSAERLKGVDSTLKIQPAKLEDSAVYLCASSLDGQLVRNEKLFFGSGTQLSVL.

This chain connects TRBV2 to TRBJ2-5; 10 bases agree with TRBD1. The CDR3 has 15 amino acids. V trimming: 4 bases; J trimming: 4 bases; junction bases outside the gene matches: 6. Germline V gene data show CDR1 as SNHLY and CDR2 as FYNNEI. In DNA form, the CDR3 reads TGTGCCAGCAGTGCAGACAGGGGGCGCGGAGAGACCCAGTACTTC. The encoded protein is CASSADRGRGETQYF.

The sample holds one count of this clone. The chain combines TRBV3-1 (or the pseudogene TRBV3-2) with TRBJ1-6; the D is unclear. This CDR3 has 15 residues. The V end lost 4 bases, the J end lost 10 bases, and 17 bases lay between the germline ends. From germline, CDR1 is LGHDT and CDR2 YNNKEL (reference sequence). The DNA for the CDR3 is TGTGCCAGCAGCCCTGACCGGGTATTAGGATCACCCCTCCACTTT. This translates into CASSPDRVLGSPLHF.

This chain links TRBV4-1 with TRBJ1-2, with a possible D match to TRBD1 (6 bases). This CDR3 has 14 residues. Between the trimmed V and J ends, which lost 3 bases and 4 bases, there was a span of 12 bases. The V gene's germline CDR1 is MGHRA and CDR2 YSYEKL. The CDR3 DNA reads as TGCGCCAGCAGCCAGACCGACAGGCTCTATGGCTACACCTTC. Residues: CASSQTDRLYGYTF.

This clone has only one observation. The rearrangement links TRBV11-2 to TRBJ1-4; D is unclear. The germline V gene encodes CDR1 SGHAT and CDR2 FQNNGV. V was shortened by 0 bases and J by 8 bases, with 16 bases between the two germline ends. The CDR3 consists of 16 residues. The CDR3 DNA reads TGTGCCAGCAGCTTAGATCGTACGGGAAAAAGCGAAAAACTGTTTTTT. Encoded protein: CASSLDRTGKSEKLFF.

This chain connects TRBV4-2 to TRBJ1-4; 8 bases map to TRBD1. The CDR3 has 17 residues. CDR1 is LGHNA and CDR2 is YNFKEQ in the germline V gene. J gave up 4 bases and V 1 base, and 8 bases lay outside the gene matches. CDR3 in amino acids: CASSQAAGTGRNEKLFF. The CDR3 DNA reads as TGTGCCAGCAGCCAAGCCGCCGGGACAGGTCGTAATGAAAAACTGTTTTTT.

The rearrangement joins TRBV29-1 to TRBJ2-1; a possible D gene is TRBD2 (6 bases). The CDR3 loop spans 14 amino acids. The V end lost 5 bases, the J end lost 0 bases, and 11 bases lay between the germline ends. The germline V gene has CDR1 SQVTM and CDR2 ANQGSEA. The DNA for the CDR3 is TGCAGCGTTACACGGGAGAGCTCCTACAATGAGCAGTTCTTC. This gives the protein CSVTRESSYNEQFF.

In nucleotides, the CDR3 is TGTGCCAGCAGTGCTAGCGGGGGCGATCTTACGCAGTATTTT. Translation gives CASSASGGDLTQYF. The rearrangement links TRBV6-1 to TRBJ2-3; 10 nucleotides line up with TRBD2. CDR3 length equals 14 residues. Germline values: CDR1 MNHNS, CDR2 SASEGT. Unmatched junction bases numbered 6, after V lost 4 bases and J lost 8 bases.

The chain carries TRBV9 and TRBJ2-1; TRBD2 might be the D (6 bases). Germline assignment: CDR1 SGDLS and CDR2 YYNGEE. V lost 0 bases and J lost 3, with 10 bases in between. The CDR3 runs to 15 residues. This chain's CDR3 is CASSVAWGGYNEQFF. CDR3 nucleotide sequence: TGTGCCAGCAGCGTAGCCTGGGGAGGCTACAATGAGCAGTTCTTC.

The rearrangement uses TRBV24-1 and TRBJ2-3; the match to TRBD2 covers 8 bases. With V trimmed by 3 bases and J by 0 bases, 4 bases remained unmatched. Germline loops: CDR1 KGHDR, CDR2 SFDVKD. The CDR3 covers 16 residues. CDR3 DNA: TGTGCCACCAGTGATATCGGACTAGCAAGCACAGATACGCAGTATTTT. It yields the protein CATSDIGLASTDTQYF.

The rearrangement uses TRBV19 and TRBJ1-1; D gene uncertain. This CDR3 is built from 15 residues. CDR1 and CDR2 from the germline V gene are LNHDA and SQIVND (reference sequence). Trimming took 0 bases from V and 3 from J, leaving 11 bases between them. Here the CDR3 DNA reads TGTGCCAGTAGTATAGAGAACCGGAGGGACACTGAAGCTTTCTTT. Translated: CASSIENRRDTEAFF.

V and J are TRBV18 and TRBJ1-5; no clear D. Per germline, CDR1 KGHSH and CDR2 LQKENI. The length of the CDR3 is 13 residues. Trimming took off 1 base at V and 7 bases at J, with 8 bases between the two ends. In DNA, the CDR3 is TGTGCCAGCTCACCACTAGGAGGCCAGCCCCAGCATTTT. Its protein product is CASSPLGGQPQHF. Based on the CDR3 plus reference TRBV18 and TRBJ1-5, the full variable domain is NAGVMQNPRHLVRRRGQEARLRCSPMKGHSHVYWYRQLPEEGLKFMVYLQKENIIDESGMPKERFSAEFPKEGPSILRIQQVVRGDSAAYFCASSPLGGQPQHFGDGTRLSIL.

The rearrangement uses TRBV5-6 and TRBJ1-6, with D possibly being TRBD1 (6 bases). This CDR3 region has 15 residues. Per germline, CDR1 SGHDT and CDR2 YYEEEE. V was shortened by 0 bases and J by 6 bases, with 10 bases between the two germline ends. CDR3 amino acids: CASSLGQVTNSPLHF. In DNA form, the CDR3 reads TGTGCCAGCAGCTTGGGACAGGTGACTAATTCACCCCTCCACTTT.